The rows below give T cell receptor beta chains drawn from one sample of a study of pediatric ulcerative colitis. Here immunoSEQ multiplex PCR was the method, and the copy in TCRdb shows in-frame clones only, minus some. The sample holds tens of thousands of clones, 70% to 85% seen once. Sequencing used blood. The receptors derive from a boy between 10 and 17 years old with moderate ulcerative colitis. Both conserved end residues are part of each CDR3. A D gene is named only where the DNA matches it firmly.

v_call: TRBV29-1
d_call: TRBD2
j_call: TRBJ2-3
cdr3_aa: CSVGALATSTDTQYF

v_call: TRBV7-2
d_call: NA
j_call: TRBJ2-7
cdr3_aa: CASSPGTYEQYF

v_call: TRBV7-9
d_call: TRBD2
j_call: TRBJ2-3
cdr3_aa: CASSFPIAGGPSTDTQYF

v_call: TRBV4-2
d_call: NA
j_call: TRBJ1-3
cdr3_aa: CASSPQGRGNTIYF

v_call: TRBV13
d_call: TRBD1
j_call: TRBJ2-5
cdr3_aa: CASNPGTGKGTQYF

v_call: TRBV9
d_call: NA
j_call: TRBJ1-4
cdr3_aa: CASSPHQRLRDEKLFF

v_call: TRBV25-1
d_call: TRBD1
j_call: TRBJ1-5
cdr3_aa: CASSESEGAPGKQPQHF

v_call: TRBV9
d_call: NA
j_call: TRBJ1-2
cdr3_aa: CASSVGGSGYTF

v_call: TRBV5-4
d_call: TRBD1
j_call: TRBJ2-5
cdr3_aa: CASSLIGRGSQETQYF

v_call: TRBV7-3
d_call: NA
j_call: TRBJ1-4
cdr3_aa: CASSLTPHRREYEKLFF

v_call: TRBV13
d_call: TRBD1
j_call: TRBJ2-7
cdr3_aa: CASSTRTGIGEQYF

v_call: TRBV6-4
d_call: NA
j_call: TRBJ2-7
cdr3_aa: CASSDDTVYEQYF

v_call: TRBV5-1
d_call: NA
j_call: TRBJ1-4
cdr3_aa: CASSYEKLFF

v_call: TRBV11-2
d_call: NA
j_call: TRBJ1-1
cdr3_aa: CASSLETNTEAFF

v_call: TRBV4-1
d_call: NA
j_call: TRBJ2-1
cdr3_aa: CASSQERTDYNEQFF

v_call: TRBV4-1
d_call: TRBD2
j_call: TRBJ2-7
cdr3_aa: CASRKGISGGSYEQYF

v_call: TRBV4-1
d_call: TRBD2
j_call: TRBJ2-5
cdr3_aa: CASSQTNSGGRETQYF

v_call: TRBV5-6
d_call: NA
j_call: TRBJ1-5
cdr3_aa: CASSRRGGNQPQHF

v_call: TRBV15
d_call: NA
j_call: TRBJ2-1
cdr3_aa: CATSRDLGPYNEQFF

v_call: TRBV7-8
d_call: TRBD2
j_call: TRBJ2-3
cdr3_aa: CASSLTAALAGGGTDTQYF

v_call: TRBV6-6
d_call: NA
j_call: TRBJ1-4
cdr3_aa: CASSYDEKLFF

v_call: TRBV6-1
d_call: NA
j_call: TRBJ2-3
cdr3_aa: CASSEPDTQYF

v_call: TRBV19
d_call: NA
j_call: TRBJ1-1
cdr3_aa: CASSTLNTEAFF

v_call: TRBV9
d_call: TRBD1
j_call: TRBJ1-6
cdr3_aa: CASSAQGQPNSPLHF

v_call: TRBV5-1
d_call: NA
j_call: TRBJ2-3
cdr3_aa: CASNPARGSTDTQYF

v_call: TRBV5-6
d_call: NA
j_call: TRBJ2-5
cdr3_aa: CASHLTIQETQYF

v_call: TRBV6-5
d_call: NA
j_call: TRBJ2-7
cdr3_aa: CASTKRGDSSYEQYF

v_call: TRBV21-1
d_call: NA
j_call: TRBJ2-7
cdr3_aa: CASSRTYEQYF

v_call: TRBV19
d_call: TRBD1
j_call: TRBJ1-4
cdr3_aa: CASSSYRGPNEKLFF

v_call: TRBV7-8
d_call: NA
j_call: TRBJ1-2
cdr3_aa: CASSDYLGNGYTF

v_call: TRBV6-1
d_call: NA
j_call: TRBJ2-5
cdr3_aa: CASSEARAAKGGQETQYF